The present entry profiles one T cell receptor (beta chain) with its context. The antigen is not known. This specimen includes other DNA sequences encoding the same CDR3. Clones were sequenced by immunoSEQ multiplex PCR, and TCRdb holds only the in-frame ones, with some missing. Of around 36,000 clones listed, less than 90% are singletons. J was trimmed by 2 bases and V by 6 bases; bases with no gene match: 4. The germline V gene encodes CDR1 LNHDA and CDR2 SQIVND (reference sequence). The CDR3 loop spans 14 amino acids. This record belongs to a study of OX40 agonist ivuxolimab in advanced cancers. Study background: People who had prior anti-PD-1, anti-PD-L1 or anti-CTLA-4 therapy could take part, and approximately 43% had some. Partial responses occurred in Three dose-escalation patients, one with hepatocellular carcinoma and two with cutaneous melanoma. Study observations and caveats: Blood T cells, both CD4+ and CD8+, expanded clonally by week 6 at 0.1 to 3.0 mg/kg. Patients with a partial response at 0.1-3.0 mg/kg had among the lowest clonal expansion.

The chain is built from TRBV19 and TRBJ2-7, with TRBD1 identical over 10 bases. The receptor's source is an adult with an advanced solid tumor such as melanoma, head and neck, liver or kidney cancer. The specimen was CD4+ or CD8+ T cells sorted from blood, collected in a trial of the OX40 agonist ivuxolimab. The CDR3 is CASSAGQGPYEQYF. The DNA for the CDR3 is TGTGCCAGTAGCGCGGGACAGGGGCCCTACGAGCAGTACTTC.